A selection of T cell receptor beta chains follows, all from one sample in a study of blood T cell repertoires in COVID-19. The assay was immunoSEQ multiplex PCR, and TCRdb's table has in-frame clones only and misses some. Found here are hundreds of thousands of clones, about nine tenths of them singletons; the top ten hold 2% to 3%. What was sequenced was peripheral blood. These receptors all come from a man between 18 and 35 years old with active or convalescent COVID-19. The CDR3 runs from the conserved cysteine through the conserved F or W. Fields, in order: D gene, V gene, clone size, J gene, CDR3 protein. A D gene is named only where the DNA matches it firmly. Clone size is shown for a subset of rows, as once, few, many or a class of expanded clone.

.	TRBV6-5	.	TRBJ1-2	CASSYAGNYGYTF
.	TRBV27	.	TRBJ1-6	CASTQGSLPLHF
.	TRBV7-9	.	TRBJ1-1	CASSSGGATTEAFF
.	TRBV2	.	TRBJ2-2	CASDGRGSGLKKGGELFF
TRBD1	TRBV10-3	.	TRBJ1-6	CAIRRTGEDSPLHF
TRBD2	TRBV11-2	.	TRBJ2-1	CASSSGLAGYNEQFF
TRBD2	TRBV5-1	once	TRBJ2-5	CASSSLAGGQETQYF
TRBD2	TRBV7-3	.	TRBJ2-5	CASSSGLAGEKGETQYF
.	TRBV2	few	TRBJ2-7	CASRLQGTGEQYF
.	TRBV5-1	.	TRBJ1-1	CASRDGGGGWGGTEAFF
TRBD1	TRBV15	few	TRBJ1-6	CATSRNRDRDRPLHF
TRBD2	TRBV4-1	.	TRBJ2-2	CATYIAGTTLSGELFF
.	TRBV7-2	.	TRBJ2-3	CASSLTRGTADTQYF
.	TRBV15	.	TRBJ1-4	CATSRSNSGQEEEKLFF
.	TRBV5-1	.	TRBJ2-1	CASSLPRGDNEQFF
TRBD1	TRBV7-9	.	TRBJ2-7	CASSFSGTGSYEQYF
.	TRBV7-3	.	TRBJ1-1	CASSPNDRSTEAFF
TRBD2	TRBV6-2/TRBV6-3	.	TRBJ2-7	CASSYREGYEQYF
.	TRBV9	.	TRBJ1-1	CASSAYRVGTEAFF
.	TRBV19	.	TRBJ1-4	CASSIDGAGTYEKLFF
.	TRBV2	.	TRBJ2-7	CASSGDSRAEQYF
.	TRBV4-3	.	TRBJ1-3	CASSQEYEGYSGNTIYF
TRBD2	TRBV5-1	.	TRBJ2-3	CASSNAMGLAGGPYTDTQYF
TRBD1	TRBV7-3	.	TRBJ2-5	CASSFRGTGETQYF
TRBD2	TRBV4-3	.	TRBJ2-1	CASSQGPGGGRGQFF
.	TRBV7-2	.	TRBJ1-2	CASSSSYGYTF
TRBD2	TRBV7-2	.	TRBJ2-5	CASSLSSGEGETQYF
TRBD1	TRBV11-3	.	TRBJ2-7	CASSPGTGAYEQYF